Below are 32 T cell receptor beta chains sequenced from a single sample in a study of CD8 T cells in Susac syndrome. RNA amounts of about 0.5 to 1 ug underwent reverse transcription with random hexamers. Each CDR3 protein is one row after TCRdb ran MiXCR on the immunoSEQ multiplex PCR reads. The repertoire holds about 290,000 distinct CDR3 sequences, with approximately 85% as singletons. Sequencing input: CD8+ T cells from PBMCs. Receptors were obtained from a human donor with multiple sclerosis.

The V and J genes are TRBV28 and TRBJ1-1; TRBD1 might be the D (6 bases). With 5 bases removed from V and 6 bases from J, the gap between germline ends came to 13 bases. The CDR3 contains 13 residues. Per germline, CDR1 MDHEN and CDR2 SYDVKM. The CDR3 DNA reads as TGTGCCAGCAGTGCCCCGGGGGGGCCTGAAGCTTTCTTT. Translated, it gives CASSAPGGPEAFF.

The gene calls are TRBV7-9 and TRBJ2-3; the D is unclear. V lost 5 bases to trimming and J lost 0 bases, with 18 bases between them. Germline CDR1 reads SEHNR; CDR2 reads FQNEAQ (reference sequence). This CDR3 contains 17 residues. CDR3 bases: TGTGCCAGCAGCCCACTCGACTCGGATTCTAGCACAGATACGCAGTATTTT. This translates into CASSPLDSDSSTDTQYF.

In its sample, this clonotype was seen once. The rearrangement uses TRBV5-5 and TRBJ2-3, with 9 positions matching TRBD1. The CDR3 length is 17 residues. V gave up 7 bases and J gave up 0 bases; unmatched junction bases: 12. Germline V CDR1 and CDR2: SGHKS, YYEKEE (reference sequence). In DNA form, the CDR3 reads TGTGCCAGCTCACACATTAGAGGACAGGGGAGCACAGATACGCAGTATTTT. Residues: CASSHIRGQGSTDTQYF.

J is TRBJ2-3 and V is TRBV5-6, with D tentatively TRBD2 (6 bases). This CDR3 comprises 14 residues. Germline loops: CDR1 SGHDT, CDR2 YYEEEE. V was cut by 1 base and J by 4 bases, with 10 bases left in between. CDR3: CASSLWLAPDTQYF. The CDR3 DNA follows: TGTGCCAGCAGCTTGTGGCTAGCGCCAGATACGCAGTATTTT.

This sequence joins TRBV19 and TRBJ2-1; a weak D match, TRBD1 (5 bases). V was clipped by 9 bases and J by 10 bases, with 13 bases between them. The germline CDR1 and CDR2 sequences are LNHDA and SQIVND (reference sequence). The CDR3 loop spans 11 amino acids. The CDR3 is CASQGVQEQFF. CDR3 coding DNA: TGTGCCAGCCAAGGGGTACAGGAGCAGTTCTTC.

This clonotype was observed a handful of times. This sequence joins TRBV9 and TRBJ1-2; no definite D call. The germline CDR1 and CDR2 sequences are SGDLS and YYNGEE. Deletions cut 3 bases from V and 5 bases from J, with 17 bases between. This CDR3 has 15 amino acids. In nucleotides, the CDR3 is TGTGCCAGCAGCGGAGCCAGGTCCTCGGGGTATGGCTACACCTTC. This sequence encodes CASSGARSSGYGYTF.

This sequence joins TRBV2 and TRBJ1-5; D unclear. Germline values: CDR1 SNHLY, CDR2 FYNNEI. This CDR3 region has 12 residues. The V end was cut by 8 bases, the J end by 6 bases, with 11 bases between. The CDR3 DNA reads TGTGCCAGCGGTAAGGTCCGTCAGCCCCAGCATTTT. Encoded protein: CASGKVRQPQHF. Using reference TRBV2 and TRBJ1-5 for the parts outside the CDR3, the full variable domain is EPEVTQTPSHQVTQMGQEVILRCVPISNHLYFYWYRQILGQKVEFLVSFYNNEISEKSEIFDDQFSVERPDGSNFTLKIRSTKLEDSAMYFCASGKVRQPQHFGDGTRLSIL.

For the CDR3, the DNA is TGTGCCATCAGGCCGGGACACAATTACGAGCAGTACTTC. This gives the protein CAIRPGHNYEQYF. The chain uses TRBV10-3 and TRBJ2-7; TRBD1 is a possible D gene (6 bases). The CDR3 spans 13 residues. With 6 bases removed from V and 4 bases from J, the gap between germline ends came to 13 bases. CDR1 and CDR2 from the germline V gene are ENHRY and SYGVKD.

The count of this clonotype is one. This chain links TRBV10-1 with TRBJ2-3; D possibly corresponds to TRBD1 (6 bases). Germline V CDR1 and CDR2: WNHNN, SYGVQD (reference sequence). This CDR3 spans 16 amino acids. V lost 0 bases and J 6 bases, leaving 16 bases between the germline ends. The CDR3 DNA sequence: TGCGCCAGCAGTGAGTCTCTCCCAGGGGACGAGGATACGCAGTATTTT. It specifies CASSESLPGDEDTQYF.

The chain is built from TRBV27 and TRBJ2-4; perhaps TRBD1 as D (6 bases). Germline lookup yields CDR1 MNHEY and CDR2 SMNVEV (reference sequence). The CDR3 runs to 15 residues. V was trimmed by 6 bases and J by 0 bases, leaving 12 bases between them. The CDR3 sequence is CASRDSGLAKNIQYF. CDR3 nucleotides: TGTGCCAGCAGGGACAGCGGTTTAGCCAAAAACATTCAGTACTTC.

The chain uses TRBV28 and TRBJ1-6; D is undetermined. Germline values: CDR1 MDHEN, CDR2 SYDVKM. The CDR3 has 16 amino acids. Trimming left V 5 bases short and J 5 bases short, with 16 bases between. In DNA form, the CDR3 reads TGTGCCAGCAGTCCCCTAACTGGGGTTGATAATTCACCCCTCCACTTT. This codes for CASSPLTGVDNSPLHF.

This chain joins TRBV27 and TRBJ2-7; D tentatively fits TRBD1 or TRBD2 (6 bases each). The CDR3 is made up of 13 amino acids. V lost 4 bases and J 3 bases, leaving 10 bases between the germline ends. CDR1 MNHEY and CDR2 SMNVEV come from the germline V gene (reference sequence). CDR3 DNA: TGTGCCAGCAGTTCGGGGGCGCTCTACGAGCAGTACTTC. It encodes CASSSGALYEQYF.

The rearrangement links TRBV13 to TRBJ1-1, with D uncertain. Germline loops: CDR1 PRHDT, CDR2 FYEKMQ (reference sequence). The CDR3 is 13 residues long. V lost 0 bases and J 3 bases, leaving 5 bases between the germline ends. CDR3 nucleotide sequence: TGTGCCAGCAGCTTAGGAGAGGACACTGAAGCTTTCTTT. It is translated as CASSLGEDTEAFF.

Here the CDR3 DNA reads TGTGCCAGCAGGGTAGCGGGAGGATCTTACAATGAGCAGTTCTTC. Translated: CASRVAGGSYNEQFF. The rearrangement joins TRBV27 to TRBJ2-1, with 10 bases aligning to TRBD2. CDR3 length: 15 amino acids. V gave up 6 bases and J gave up 4 bases; unmatched junction bases: 6. In germline, CDR1 is MNHEY, CDR2 SMNVEV (reference sequence).

The CDR3, as DNA: TGCGCCAGCAGCGGCAACCGTCCGGGATTCGTAGTACAATCTTACAATGAGCAGTTCTTC. Translation: CASSGNRPGFVVQSYNEQFF. The V gene is TRBV4-3, the J gene TRBJ2-1; D possibly corresponds to TRBD2 (5 bases). This CDR3 has 20 residues. Germline V gene lookup returns CDR1 LGHNA and CDR2 YSLEER. V was pared by 5 bases and J by 4 bases, with 30 bases between.

The rearrangement joins TRBV5-1 to TRBJ2-5; 9 positions match TRBD2. V lost 4 bases, J lost 4 bases, and 8 bases stayed unmatched. The CDR3 sequence is 15 residues long. Germline assignment: CDR1 SGHRS and CDR2 YFSETQ. In DNA, the CDR3 is TGCGCCAGCAGCAATCCCGGGACTAGCAGAGAGACCCAGTACTTC. Its protein is CASSNPGTSRETQYF.

In nucleotides, the CDR3 is TGTGCCAGCAGTTTATCCCCAGGGGAGCAGTACTTC. It is translated as CASSLSPGEQYF. The rearrangement uses TRBV12-3 or TRBV12-4 and TRBJ2-7; TRBD1 is a possible D gene (5 bases). Trimming removed 2 bases from V and 7 bases from J, with 9 bases in between. The CDR3 consists of 12 residues.

The chain is built from TRBV19 and TRBJ2-2; 11 nucleotides agree with TRBD2. The V segment lost 5 bases and the J segment 4 bases; nucleotides outside the gene matches: 3. Per germline, CDR1 LNHDA and CDR2 SQIVND (reference sequence). The CDR3 sequence is 15 residues long. The CDR3 reads CASSPTSGGTGELFF. The CDR3 coding sequence is TGTGCCAGTAGTCCCACTAGCGGGGGCACCGGGGAGCTGTTTTTT.

The chain recombines TRBV6-1 with TRBJ2-7, with TRBD1 as a possible D gene (6 bases). The ends were cut back, 1 base at V and 5 bases at J, with 12 bases in the middle. This CDR3 contains 14 residues. Germline V gene lookup returns CDR1 MNHNS and CDR2 SASEGT. The CDR3, as DNA: TGTGCCAGCAGTGAAGAGAGCAGGGGAAACGAGCAGTACTTC. Its protein is CASSEESRGNEQYF.

This clonotype was counted a single time. The rearrangement uses TRBV20-1 and TRBJ1-1; D remains unclear. This CDR3 spans 15 amino acids. Trimming pared 5 bases from V and 3 bases from J, leaving 19 bases between. Germline V gene data show CDR1 as DFQATT and CDR2 as SNEGSKA (reference sequence). The chain's CDR3 is CSAVGSIKGDTEAFF. CDR3 coding DNA: TGCAGTGCTGTTGGGTCCATAAAGGGAGACACTGAAGCTTTCTTT.

The V call is TRBV5-6, the J call TRBJ2-6; TRBD1 aligns across 9 bases. This CDR3 is 17 amino acids long. V lost 0 bases to trimming and J lost 4 bases; unmatched junction nucleotides: 5. Germline CDR1 SGHDT, CDR2 YYEEEE. This CDR3 reads CASSLDRGLTGANVLTF. CDR3 nucleotide sequence: TGTGCCAGCAGCTTGGACAGGGGGCTTACCGGGGCCAACGTCCTGACTTTC.

The genes are TRBV7-9 and TRBJ2-7, with a weak D call TRBD2 (5 bases). V lost 3 bases, J lost 5 bases, and 17 bases lay in between. The CDR3 loop spans 15 amino acids. Germline lookup yields CDR1 SEHNR and CDR2 FQNEAQ (reference sequence). The chain's CDR3 is CASSLGDSRSNEQYF. The CDR3 DNA reads as TGTGCCAGCAGCTTGGGAGACTCCCGCTCAAACGAGCAGTACTTC.

The genes are TRBV4-3 and TRBJ2-7, with 8 bases lining up with TRBD2. J gave up 4 bases and V 3 bases, and 14 bases lay outside the gene matches. Germline V gene data show CDR1 as LGHNA and CDR2 as YSLEER. The CDR3 length is 17 residues. The CDR3 reads CASSHSSEGSGSYEQYF. CDR3 nucleotides: TGCGCCAGCAGCCACTCCTCTGAGGGAAGCGGGAGTTACGAGCAGTACTTC.

The V and J genes are TRBV11-2 and TRBJ2-1; 10 bases align to TRBD2. The germline V gene encodes CDR1 SGHAT and CDR2 FQNNGV. V dropped 5 bases and J dropped 4; count of bases not matched to a gene: 5. CDR3 length: 15 amino acids. The CDR3 DNA reads as TGTGCCAGCAGCCTGACTAGCGGGCCTTACAATGAGCAGTTCTTC. Encoded protein: CASSLTSGPYNEQFF.

The chain joins TRBV4-3 to TRBJ2-3; 13 nucleotides line up with TRBD2. CDR1 and CDR2 from the germline V gene are LGHNA and YSLEER. V gave up 2 bases and J gave up 4 bases; unmatched junction bases: 3. The CDR3 sequence is 16 residues long. For the CDR3, the DNA is TGCGCCAGCAGCCAACCACTAGCGGGAGGGCCAGATACGCAGTATTTT. Amino acids: CASSQPLAGGPDTQYF.

The rearrangement uses TRBV27 and TRBJ2-7, with TRBD2 matching 9 bases. Trimming cost V 0 bases and J 2 bases; bases outside gene matches: 2. The CDR3 is made up of 15 amino acids. Germline V CDR1 and CDR2: MNHEY, SMNVEV (reference sequence). This chain's CDR3 is CASSLSPSGTYEQYF. Written as DNA, the CDR3 is TGTGCCAGCAGTTTATCCCCTAGCGGGACCTACGAGCAGTACTTC.

The V and J genes are TRBV24-1 and TRBJ1-4; no definite D call. Trimming pared 1 base from V and 7 bases from J, leaving 6 bases between. The CDR3 sequence is 13 residues long. Germline V CDR1 and CDR2: KGHDR, SFDVKD. The CDR3 spells CATSDFEGEKLFF. In DNA, the CDR3 is TGTGCCACCAGTGATTTTGAGGGTGAAAAACTGTTTTTT.

The chain joins TRBV29-1 to TRBJ1-2, with 9 bases fitting TRBD1. The CDR3 is 12 residues long. CDR1 is SQVTM, CDR2 ANQGSEA, per germline. J gave up 6 bases and V 6 bases, and 5 bases lay outside the gene matches. The CDR3 DNA reads as TGCAGCGTCGCCGGGACAGGGCATGGCTACACCTTC. This encodes CSVAGTGHGYTF.

This chain joins TRBV30 and TRBJ2-7; 7 nucleotides line up with TRBD2. This CDR3 is built from 13 residues. Trimming removed 2 bases from V and 2 bases from J; junction bases left unmatched: 3. The germline CDR1 and CDR2 sequences are GTSNPN and SVGIG (reference sequence). CDR3 nucleotide sequence: TGTGCCTGGAGTCGCGGGGGTCCCTACGAGCAGTACTTC. It specifies CAWSRGGPYEQYF.

V and J are TRBV11-1 and TRBJ2-7, with a weak D call TRBD1 (5 bases). Germline V lookup: CDR1 SGHAT, CDR2 FQDESV (reference sequence). The CDR3 sequence is 16 residues long. Between the trimmed V and J ends, which lost 1 base and 2 bases, there was a span of 15 bases. The CDR3 nucleotides read TGTGCCAGCAGCTTAGAGGCGGACATACGCCCCTACGAGCAGTACTTC. Amino acids: CASSLEADIRPYEQYF.

The V gene is TRBV4-3, the J gene TRBJ2-7; 7 positions agree with TRBD1. Germline trimming cut 4 bases from V and 3 bases from J; bases unmatched to any gene: 9. This CDR3 region has 15 residues. The germline V gene encodes CDR1 LGHNA and CDR2 YSLEER. The CDR3, as DNA: TGCGCCAGCAGCCCAACGAGGGGGCGTCTCTACGAGCAGTACTTC. Translation: CASSPTRGRLYEQYF.

CDR3 DNA: TGTGCCAGTAGTATCGCAGGGGAGGAGTACTTC. This codes for CASSIAGEEYF. This chain uses TRBV19 with TRBJ2-7; D may match TRBD1 or TRBD2 (6 bases each). Deletions cut 3 bases from V and 11 bases from J, with 11 bases between. Germline CDR1 reads LNHDA; CDR2 reads SQIVND (reference sequence). The CDR3 contains 11 residues. Combining the CDR3 with reference TRBV19 and TRBJ2-7 gives the whole variable domain DGGITQSPKYLFRKEGQNVTLSCEQNLNHDAMYWYRQDPGQGLRLIYYSQIVNDFQKGDIAEGYSVSREKKESFPLTVTSAQKNPTAFYLCASSIAGEEYFGPGTRLTVT.